The next 25 T cell receptor beta chains were all read from a single sample in a study of post-analysis software for immune sequencing data. Findings and caveats of the study: About five TRBV segments were more frequent in patients than controls; TRBV5-6, TRBV5-1 and TRBV20-1 belonged to this group.

The antigens for these receptors are not known. The library was made from cDNA and included unique molecular identifiers. MiXCR, applied by TCRdb to the PCR reads, yields one record per CDR3 protein. The table includes around 200,000 distinct CDR3 sequences, 25% to 35% detected once. Sequencing was performed on blood. The receptors were gathered from a girl aged 2 to 17 with multiple sclerosis.

This clonotype turned up a few times. The V gene is TRBV12-3 or TRBV12-4, the J gene TRBJ2-1; weak D call: TRBD2 (6 bases). The CDR3 runs to 15 residues. The V end was cut by 7 bases, the J end by 5 bases, with 18 bases between. CDR3 in amino acids: CASNELTGEDNEQFF. CDR3 nucleotides: TGTGCCAGCAACGAGCTAACGGGAGAGGACAATGAGCAGTTCTTC.

This clonotype was recorded many times. This chain links TRBV5-1 with TRBJ2-3; 11 bases match TRBD2. After removal of 4 bases from V and 5 bases from J, the junction contained 9 bases not matched to a gene. CDR1 is SGHRS, CDR2 YFSETQ, per germline. The CDR3 length is 16 residues. The CDR3 DNA follows: TGCGCCAGCAGCCCCGTAGCGGGGGGGCCCGAAGATACGCAGTATTTT. Residues: CASSPVAGGPEDTQYF.

The chain has TRBV4-1 and TRBJ2-7; no reliable D call. CDR3 length: 13 amino acids. Germline V gene lookup returns CDR1 MGHRA and CDR2 YSYEKL. Between the trimmed V and J ends, which lost 1 base and 5 bases, there was a span of 9 bases. The CDR3 loop reads CASSQGVVDEQYF. The DNA for the CDR3 is TGCGCCAGCAGCCAAGGTGTTGTTGACGAGCAGTACTTC.

This clonotype has a count of ten or more. The J gene is TRBJ1-2, the V gene TRBV29-1; D is perhaps TRBD1 (5 bases). Trimming left V 2 bases short and J 2 bases short, with 12 bases between. The CDR3 covers 14 residues. Germline CDR1 is SQVTM and CDR2 is ANQGSEA. This chain's CDR3 is CSVERSPGNYGYTF. The DNA of the CDR3 is TGCAGCGTTGAAAGGTCTCCAGGGAACTATGGCTACACCTTC.

This clonotype was detected only a few times. This chain uses TRBV9 with TRBJ2-2, with no clear D. The CDR3 extends over 15 amino acids. The germline V gene encodes CDR1 SGDLS and CDR2 YYNGEE. The V gene lost 0 bases and the J gene lost 2 bases, with 8 bases spanning the gap. CDR3 in DNA: TGTGCCAGCAGCGTAGGACCGCCCAACACCGGGGAGCTGTTTTTT. Its protein product is CASSVGPPNTGELFF.

V usage is TRBV5-1 and J usage is TRBJ2-1; maybe TRBD1 (6 bases). CDR1 and CDR2 (germline): SGHRS, YFSETQ. The ends were cut back, 4 bases at V and 5 bases at J, with 16 bases in the middle. CDR3 length equals 15 residues. CDR3 nucleotide sequence: TGCGCCAGCAGCCCTGGGGGTAGGGGGAACAATGAGCAGTTCTTC. Translation: CASSPGGRGNNEQFF.

The chain links TRBV20-1 to TRBJ1-5, with a tentative D call TRBD1 (5 bases). V was clipped by 5 bases and J by 7 bases, with 12 bases between them. The CDR3 contains 12 residues. Germline CDR1 DFQATT, CDR2 SNEGSKA (reference sequence). CDR3 bases: TGCAGTGCTGGGGGACGTTCCCAGCCCCAGCATTTT. Translation gives CSAGGRSQPQHF.

In its sample, this clonotype was seen many times. The chain joins TRBV12-3 or TRBV12-4 to TRBJ2-7; D is uncertain. The CDR3 loop spans 12 amino acids. Trimming pared 7 bases from V and 6 bases from J, leaving 13 bases between. The CDR3 protein is CASTSRRSEQYF. Here the CDR3 DNA reads TGTGCCAGCACCTCTCGTCGATCCGAGCAGTACTTC.

This sequence joins TRBV5-1 and TRBJ2-3; no clear D gene. The germline CDR1 and CDR2 sequences are SGHRS and YFSETQ. The CDR3 sequence is 16 residues long. V was pared by 1 base and J by 2 bases, with 14 bases between. The CDR3 spells CASSLLALNPTDTQYF. The CDR3 bases are TGCGCCAGCAGCTTGTTGGCCCTCAACCCCACAGATACGCAGTATTTT.

The gene calls are TRBV2 and TRBJ2-5; 9 nucleotides agree with TRBD2. This CDR3 contains 16 residues. The V and J ends lost 2 bases and 4 bases, in that order; junction bases with no gene match: 8. Per germline, CDR1 SNHLY and CDR2 FYNNEI. As DNA, the CDR3 is TGTGCCAGCAGTGAAAGCGCGGGGGGGCCCATAGAGACCCAGTACTTC. It codes for CASSESAGGPIETQYF.

This clonotype has just one count. Being one base from a much bigger clone, this may be a read error. V is TRBV20-1 and J is TRBJ1-1, with 7 bases aligning to TRBD1. Trimming at V came to 3 bases and at J to 8 bases, leaving 18 bases not matched to a gene. This CDR3 spans 16 amino acids. Looked up from germline, CDR1 is DFQATT and CDR2 is SNEGSKA (reference sequence). The CDR3 is CSARVNPGQEVEEAFF. In DNA, the CDR3 is TGCAGTGCTAGGGTTAATCCTGGACAGGAGGTGGAGGAAGCTTTCTTT.

Here the CDR3 reads CASSLLAGEQFF. DNA of the CDR3: TGTGCCAGCAGTTTGTTAGCAGGTGAGCAGTTCTTC. This sequence joins TRBV27 and TRBJ2-1; D is ambiguous. This CDR3 is 12 amino acids long. Trimming stripped 3 bases from V and 9 bases from J, with 9 bases between. Germline lookup yields CDR1 MNHEY and CDR2 SMNVEV (reference sequence).

This CDR3 is CASSLLGFYGYTF. CDR3 nucleotide sequence: TGTGCCAGCAGTTTATTGGGGTTCTATGGCTACACCTTC. The rearrangement uses TRBV27 and TRBJ1-2; D remains unclear. Trimming removed 1 base from V and 4 bases from J, with 7 bases in between. Germline loops: CDR1 MNHEY, CDR2 SMNVEV (reference sequence). CDR3 length equals 13 residues.

This clonotype occurred a few times. The chain links TRBV7-9 to TRBJ2-7; TRBD1 matches 9 bases. V lost 5 bases to trimming and J lost 7 bases; unmatched junction nucleotides: 9. The CDR3 has 14 amino acids. From germline, CDR1 is SEHNR and CDR2 FQNEAQ (reference sequence). The CDR3 DNA reads as TGTGCCAGCAGCGGACAGGGGAAAGGCAATGAGCAGTACTTC. Protein product: CASSGQGKGNEQYF.

Details on this clonotype: A much larger clone is a single base away; this may be a read error. The J gene is TRBJ1-2, the V gene TRBV15; possibly TRBD1 for D (5 bases). This CDR3 is 15 amino acids long. Germline V gene data show CDR1 as LNHNV and CDR2 as YYDKDF (reference sequence). The CDR3 reads CVTSRDNWGGYGYTF. The CDR3 region has the DNA TGTGTCACCAGCAGAGATAACTGGGGGGGCTATGGCTACACCTTC.

The chain links TRBV6-4 to TRBJ2-1; D perhaps matches TRBD2 (7 bases). Germline V gives CDR1 MRHNA, CDR2 SNTAGT. V was pared by 9 bases and J by 4 bases, with 25 bases between. CDR3 length: 17 residues. In DNA form, the CDR3 reads TGTGCCAGACGTAGGGGGGGGGCGGCATCCTCGTACAATGAGCAGTTCTTC. Residues: CARRRGGAASSYNEQFF.

A remark on this clonotype: A read error may explain this, as a much larger clone is one base away. The rearrangement uses TRBV7-3 and TRBJ2-5; tentatively, D is TRBD2 (6 bases). Germline lookup yields CDR1 SGHTA and CDR2 FQGTGA. This CDR3 contains 15 residues. CDR3 in amino acids: CVSSPGTYRQETQYF. The CDR3 bases are TGTGTCAGCAGCCCCGGGACTTACAGGCAAGAGACCCAGTACTTC.

The count of this clonotype is one. The gene calls are TRBV7-9 and TRBJ2-4, with D possibly TRBD1 on 5 matching bases. V was cut by 6 bases and J by 7 bases, with 10 bases left in between. CDR3 length: 12 residues. Germline loops: CDR1 SEHNR, CDR2 FQNEAQ (reference sequence). CDR3 sequence reads: CASSPGMNIQYF. The CDR3 bases are TGTGCCAGCAGTCCAGGGATGAACATTCAGTACTTC.

This rearrangement joins TRBV5-1 to TRBJ2-7; 10 positions agree with TRBD2. With 4 bases clipped from V and 2 bases from J, the junction kept 9 bases outside the gene matches. The CDR3 is 16 residues long. CDR1 and CDR2 (germline): SGHRS, YFSETQ. The CDR3 DNA is TGCGCCAGCAGCCCCTGGACTAGCGGAGGACCCTACGAGCAGTACTTC. It translates to CASSPWTSGGPYEQYF.

The rearrangement links TRBV4-2 to TRBJ1-1; the match to TRBD1 covers 8 bases. This CDR3 has 15 residues. Germline V gene lookup returns CDR1 LGHNA and CDR2 YNFKEQ. With V trimmed by 3 bases and J by 4 bases, 7 bases remained unmatched. The chain's CDR3 is CASSQRLTGGTEAFF. CDR3 bases: TGTGCCAGCAGCCAGCGCCTAACAGGGGGCACTGAAGCTTTCTTT.

At least ten counts were recorded for this clonotype. The rearrangement links TRBV7-3 to TRBJ2-1; 14 nucleotides match TRBD2. The CDR3 spans 16 residues. After removal of 0 bases from V and 7 bases from J, the junction contained 2 bases not matched to a gene. Germline values: CDR1 SGHTA, CDR2 FQGTGA. The CDR3: CASSLTGTSGGNEQFF. The CDR3 DNA follows: TGTGCCAGCAGCTTAACGGGGACTAGCGGGGGTAATGAGCAGTTCTTC.

About this clonotype: A much larger clone lies one base from this, so it may be a read error. The chain joins TRBV5-1 to TRBJ2-1; TRBD1 might be the D (6 bases). The CDR3 sequence is 13 residues long. Trimming pared 7 bases from V and 8 bases from J, leaving 16 bases between. Germline-derived CDR1 and CDR2 are SGHRS and YFSETQ. The CDR3 nucleotides read TGCGCCAGCGGCTCTACAGGGCTCGATGAGCAGTTCTTC. This sequence encodes CASGSTGLDEQFF. Together with reference TRBV5-1 and TRBJ2-1, the CDR3 gives the full variable domain: KAGVTQTPRYLIKTRGQQVTLSCSPISGHRSVSWYQQTPGQGLQFLFEYFSETQRNKGNFPGRFSGRQFSNSRSEMNVSTLELGDSALYLCASGSTGLDEQFFGPGTRLTVL.

This clonotype occurred many times. CDR3 loop: CASAPVRGHQGALYQETQYF. For the CDR3, the DNA is TGTGCCAGCGCCCCAGTGCGGGGACATCAGGGGGCCCTCTACCAAGAGACCCAGTACTTC. The chain is built from TRBV6-1 and TRBJ2-5; 8 bases match TRBD1. The CDR3 length is 20 residues. Germline V gives CDR1 MNHNS, CDR2 SASEGT. Losses at the gene ends were 8 bases for V and 0 bases for J; bases not matched to a gene: 23.

Only a few counts were recorded for this clonotype. Here the CDR3 DNA reads TGCGCCAGCAGGCCGGGACTAGCGGGGAGAGATACGCAGTATTTT. Translated, it gives CASRPGLAGRDTQYF. This chain uses TRBV4-1 with TRBJ2-3; 13 bases agree with TRBD2. After removal of 6 bases from V and 5 bases from J, the junction contained 5 bases not matched to a gene. Germline CDR1 reads MGHRA; CDR2 reads YSYEKL. The CDR3 spans 15 residues.

The J gene is TRBJ2-7, the V gene TRBV28, with D possibly TRBD1 on 6 matching bases. The V end was cut by 3 bases, the J end by 6 bases, with 15 bases between. CDR1 MDHEN and CDR2 SYDVKM come from the germline V gene. The CDR3 has 14 amino acids. In DNA form, the CDR3 reads TGTGCCAGCAGTTTGGAACAGGGTTCTCGCGAGCAGTACTTC. Translating it yields CASSLEQGSREQYF.